Below are 20 T cell receptor beta chains sequenced from a single sample in a study of T cell responses to AZD1222 COVID-19 vaccine. Libraries were prepared by immunoSEQ multiplex PCR; TCRdb keeps only in-frame clonotypes and omits some of them. This sample has 120,000 to 150,000 clones, with roughly 93% found just once. Sequenced material: peripheral blood, taken 28 days after the second AZD1222 dose. The receptor source for this set is an adult who received the AZD1222 COVID-19 vaccine.

The chain carries TRBV28 and TRBJ2-5; TRBD2 might be the D (5 bases). V gave up 3 bases and J gave up 8 bases, with 19 bases separating them. The germline gives CDR1 MDHEN, CDR2 SYDVKM. The CDR3 consists of 15 residues. CDR3 sequence: CASSFRGTTQGTQYF. The DNA for the CDR3 is TGTGCCAGCAGTTTTCGGGGAACCACCCAAGGAACCCAGTACTTC. The whole variable domain, filled in from reference TRBV28 and TRBJ2-5, reads DVKVTQSSRYLVKRTGEKVFLECVQDMDHENMFWYRQDPGLGLRLIYFSYDVKMKEKGDIPEGYSVSREKKERFSLILESASTNQTSMYLCASSFRGTTQGTQYFGPGTRLLVL.

This rearrangement joins TRBV5-1 to TRBJ1-6, with 9 bases that match TRBD1. CDR3 size: 16 residues. Unmatched junction bases numbered 9, after V lost 4 bases and J lost 7 bases. Germline V gene sequence: CDR1 SGHRS, CDR2 YFSETQ. CDR3 in amino acids: CASSGGTGNGNSPLHF. The CDR3 nucleotides are TGCGCCAGCAGCGGCGGGACAGGGAACGGGAATTCACCCCTCCACTTT.

The sample holds one count of this clone. This chain links TRBV19 with TRBJ1-1, with D possibly TRBD1 on 5 matching bases. The V end lost 0 bases, the J end lost 4 bases, and 18 bases lay between the germline ends. The CDR3 sequence is 17 residues long. The germline V gene has CDR1 LNHDA and CDR2 SQIVND (reference sequence). CDR3 sequence (DNA): TGTGCCAGTAGTATAGATCGGTCGCAAAGGGGACCCACTGAAGCTTTCTTT. Encoded protein: CASSIDRSQRGPTEAFF.

The chain employs TRBV19 and TRBJ1-1, with a weak D call TRBD1 (5 bases). Trimming removed 8 bases at V and 0 bases at J, with 16 bases between. CDR3 size: 15 residues. In germline, CDR1 is LNHDA, CDR2 SQIVND (reference sequence). The CDR3: CASSRWEGMNTEAFF. DNA for the CDR3: TGTGCCAGTTCCAGATGGGAGGGGATGAACACTGAAGCTTTCTTT.

This clone was seen only once. This sequence joins TRBV11-2 and TRBJ2-7; D is unclear. The V and J ends lost 2 bases and 0 bases respectively, with 11 bases between them. This CDR3 spans 15 amino acids. CDR1 and CDR2 (germline): SGHAT, FQNNGV. CDR3 amino acids: CASSLSSMSSYEQYV. CDR3 DNA: TGTGCCAGCAGCTTATCGTCCATGAGCTCCTACGAGCAGTACGTC.

This chain joins TRBV7-2 and TRBJ1-1; D is undetermined. This CDR3 has 13 amino acids. Looked up from germline, CDR1 is SGHTA and CDR2 is FQGNSA. V was pared by 5 bases and J by 2 bases, with 9 bases between. The DNA for the CDR3 is TGTGCCAGCAGCACGGCCCACAACACTGAAGCTTTCTTT. Protein sequence: CASSTAHNTEAFF.

The genes are TRBV10-2 and TRBJ1-6; no clear D. The CDR3 is 17 residues long. Germline V lookup: CDR1 WSHSY, CDR2 SAAADI. The germline V and J ends were trimmed by 2 bases and 5 bases, with 16 bases remaining between them. The CDR3 sequence is CASSEAGLRAHNSPLHF. CDR3 in DNA: TGCGCCAGCAGTGAGGCAGGACTAAGAGCCCATAATTCACCCCTCCACTTT.

The chain links TRBV3-1 (or the pseudogene TRBV3-2) to TRBJ2-7; 8 nucleotides match TRBD2. The CDR3 is 15 amino acids. From germline, CDR1 is LGHDT and CDR2 YNNKEL (reference sequence). With V trimmed by 4 bases and J by 13 bases, 18 bases remained unmatched. In nucleotides, the CDR3 is TGTGCCAGCAGCCCGTCGGGATCGCGGGGGGACCCCTTCTACGTC. It yields the protein CASSPSGSRGDPFYV.

The rearrangement links TRBV28 to TRBJ1-1; 7 positions match TRBD1. CDR1 MDHEN and CDR2 SYDVKM come from the germline V gene. V dropped 5 bases and J dropped 1; count of bases not matched to a gene: 4. This CDR3 comprises 14 residues. CDR3 sequence reads: CASSDNRGNTEAFF. Here the CDR3 DNA reads TGTGCCAGCAGTGATAACAGGGGGAACACTGAAGCTTTCTTT.

The rearrangement joins TRBV6-4 to TRBJ2-2; possibly TRBD1 for D (6 bases). The CDR3 covers 14 residues. The V and J ends lost 3 bases and 4 bases respectively, with 9 bases between them. Germline V lookup: CDR1 MRHNA, CDR2 SNTAGT. The CDR3 DNA follows: TGTGCCAGCAGTGAAATCAGGGGCACCGGGGAGCTGTTTTTT. Protein product: CASSEIRGTGELFF.

V gene TRBV7-8 combines with J gene TRBJ1-3; perhaps TRBD1 as D (5 bases). Looked up from germline, CDR1 is SGHVS and CDR2 is FQNEAQ. V lost 5 bases and J 4 bases, leaving 15 bases between the germline ends. The CDR3 length is 15 residues. DNA for the CDR3: TGTGCCAGCAGCATGTCGGGGCGCGGAGGAAACACCATATATTTT. Amino acid sequence: CASSMSGRGGNTIYF.

The V gene is TRBV12-5, the J gene TRBJ1-1, with TRBD1 as a possible D gene (5 bases). V lost 6 bases and J 5 bases, leaving 16 bases between the germline ends. The CDR3 loop spans 14 amino acids. The germline CDR1 and CDR2 sequences are LGHNT and FRNRAP. The CDR3 DNA reads TGTGCTAGTGGGCTCGGGGCAGACGGGACTGAAGCTTTCTTT. Amino acids: CASGLGADGTEAFF.

J is TRBJ1-1 and V is TRBV7-9; weak D call: TRBD1 (6 bases). V was trimmed by 8 bases and J by 4 bases, leaving 14 bases between them. The germline CDR1 and CDR2 sequences are SEHNR and FQNEAQ (reference sequence). The CDR3 is made up of 13 amino acids. DNA of the CDR3: TGTGCCAGCTCTGGGCAGGGGTTCACTGAAGCTTTCTTT. Its translation: CASSGQGFTEAFF. Full variable domain (rest looked up from reference TRBV7-9 and TRBJ1-1): DTGVSQNPRHKITKRGQNVTFRCDPISEHNRLYWYRQTLGQGPEFLTYFQNEAQLEKSRLLSDRFSAERPKGSFSTLEIQRTEQGDSAMYLCASSGQGFTEAFFGQGTRLTVV.

The J gene is TRBJ1-2, the V gene TRBV6-5; D unresolved. The CDR3 spans 13 residues. The V end lost 8 bases, the J end lost 6 bases, and 16 bases lay between the germline ends. The germline V gene encodes CDR1 MNHEY and CDR2 SVGAGI. CDR3 region: CASGSLGRDGYTF. For the CDR3, the DNA is TGTGCCAGCGGGTCCCTGGGGAGGGATGGCTACACCTTC.

The J gene is TRBJ1-1, the V gene TRBV12-3 or TRBV12-4; 8 nucleotides agree with TRBD1. V dropped 6 bases and J dropped 7; count of bases not matched to a gene: 7. The CDR3 extends over 13 amino acids. CDR3 DNA sequence: TGTGCCAGCAGCTCCACAGGGGGTAATGAAGCTTTCTTT. This encodes CASSSTGGNEAFF.

CDR3 nucleotide sequence: TGCGCCAGCAGCCAAGATTGGCGGACGAACACTGAAGCTTTCTTT. Its translation: CASSQDWRTNTEAFF. This rearrangement joins TRBV4-3 to TRBJ1-1; D gene uncertain. The CDR3 loop spans 15 amino acids. CDR1 is LGHNA and CDR2 is YSLEER in the germline V gene. V was pared by 0 bases and J by 1 base, with 9 bases between.

The chain has TRBV6-6 and TRBJ2-4; a possible D gene is TRBD1 (5 bases). The CDR3 has 16 amino acids. V dropped 3 bases and J dropped 0 bases, with 12 bases sitting between them. Germline V CDR1 and CDR2: MNHNY, SVGAGI (reference sequence). In DNA form, the CDR3 reads TGTGCCAGCAGTTATCCGGACAACATAGCCAAAAACATTCAGTACTTC. This translates into CASSYPDNIAKNIQYF.

This rearrangement joins TRBV28 to TRBJ2-1; D possibly corresponds to TRBD2 (7 bases). Germline V CDR1 and CDR2: MDHEN, SYDVKM. The CDR3 runs to 14 residues. V shed 10 bases and J shed 6 bases, with 19 bases lying between them. CDR3 sequence: CATMRLADSNEQFF. The CDR3 DNA reads as TGTGCCACCATGCGTCTAGCGGACAGCAATGAGCAGTTCTTC.

V usage is TRBV9 and J usage is TRBJ1-4, with TRBD1 matching 7 bases. The V and J ends lost 5 bases and 7 bases, in that order; junction bases with no gene match: 14. From germline, CDR1 is SGDLS and CDR2 YYNGEE. This CDR3 is 16 amino acids long. The CDR3: CASSPGGLPGSEKLFF. The CDR3 region has the DNA TGTGCCAGCAGTCCAGGGGGGCTCCCCGGGAGTGAAAAACTGTTTTTT. The whole variable domain, filled in from reference TRBV9 and TRBJ1-4, reads DSGVTQTPKHLITATGQRVTLRCSPRSGDLSVYWYQQSLDQGLQFLIQYYNGEERAKGNILERFSAQQFPDLHSELNLSSLELGDSALYFCASSPGGLPGSEKLFFGSGTQLSVL.

This chain connects TRBV28 to TRBJ1-4; D call uncertain. Deletions cut 4 bases from V and 6 bases from J, with 9 bases between. CDR3 size: 13 residues. From germline, CDR1 is MDHEN and CDR2 SYDVKM. The CDR3 DNA reads TGTGCCAGCAGTTCTGGAGCGGATGAAAAACTGTTTTTT. Residues: CASSSGADEKLFF.